These T cell receptor beta chains were read from a single sample in a study of technical replicates of blood from four donors. The protocol was immunoSEQ multiplex PCR, while the TCRdb copy is restricted to in-frame clones and leaves out a portion. The sample comprises some 87,000 clones, 90% to 98% of which are singletons, and around 0.28% rests with the top ten. The sequenced sample was T cells isolated from PBMCs. These receptors came from a human donor in good health. The CDR3 runs from the conserved cysteine through the conserved F or W. D genes are given only for firm matches. Some rows have no size entry. The others give once, few or many, or a class for an expanded clone.

D: TRBD2; size: .; J: TRBJ2-2; V: TRBV4-2; CDR3: CASSQDIILAGAKGLSGELFF; DNA: TGTGCCAGCAGCCAAGACATAATCCTAGCGGGAGCGAAAGGTTTGTCCGGGGAGCTGTTTTTT
D: .; size: .; J: TRBJ1-1; V: TRBV6-6; CDR3: CASSSYREAFF; DNA: TGTGCCAGCAGTTCCTACAGGGAAGCTTTCTTT
D: .; size: once; J: TRBJ2-1; V: TRBV27; CDR3: CASSWGDPYNEQFF; DNA: TGTGCCAGCAGTTGGGGGGACCCCTACAATGAGCAGTTCTTC
D: .; size: .; J: TRBJ2-5; V: TRBV9; CDR3: CASSVGGNSQETQYF; DNA: TGTGCCAGCAGCGTAGGAGGTAATTCCCAAGAGACCCAGTACTTC
D: .; size: .; J: TRBJ2-7; V: TRBV11-3; CDR3: CASSLDNMGVGYEQYF; DNA: TGTGCCAGCAGCTTAGATAATATGGGAGTGGGCTACGAGCAGTACTTC
D: .; size: .; J: TRBJ1-2; V: TRBV7-9; CDR3: CASSPEGFFYGYTF; DNA: TGTGCCAGCAGCCCGGAGGGGTTCTTCTATGGCTACACCTTC
D: .; size: .; J: TRBJ2-7; V: TRBV7-9; CDR3: CASSLIDEQYF; DNA: TGTGCCAGCAGCTTAATCGACGAGCAGTACTTC
D: .; size: few; J: TRBJ2-1; V: TRBV18; CDR3: CASSPRAISSYNEQFF; DNA: TGTGCCAGCTCACCACGGGCGATCAGCTCCTACAATGAGCAGTTCTTC
D: .; size: .; J: TRBJ2-7; V: TRBV14; CDR3: CASSPDRMDYEQYF; DNA: TGTGCCAGCAGCCCAGACAGGATGGACTACGAGCAGTACTTC
D: .; size: .; J: TRBJ1-2; V: TRBV4-3; CDR3: CASSQDPPRLGYTF; DNA: TGCGCCAGCAGCCAAGACCCTCCGCGTTTGGGCTACACCTTC
D: .; size: .; J: TRBJ1-2; V: TRBV30; CDR3: CAWAGTRANYGYTF; DNA: TGTGCCTGGGCCGGGACACGAGCTAACTATGGCTACACCTTC
D: .; size: .; J: TRBJ1-1; V: TRBV10-3; CDR3: CAISFTRGPDTEAFF; DNA: TGTGCCATCTCTTTTACAAGGGGCCCGGACACTGAAGCTTTCTTT
D: .; size: .; J: TRBJ1-4; V: TRBV7-2; CDR3: CASSQGLWGEKLFF; DNA: TGTGCCAGCAGCCAGGGACTCTGGGGTGAAAAACTGTTTTTT
D: .; size: .; J: TRBJ1-2; V: TRBV9; CDR3: CASSVGEGPYGYTF; DNA: TGTGCCAGCAGCGTAGGGGAGGGTCCCTATGGCTACACCTTC
D: .; size: .; J: TRBJ1-4; V: TRBV27; CDR3: CASSHGGAGEKLFF; DNA: TGTGCCAGCTCTCACGGGGGGGCAGGGGAAAAACTGTTTTTT
D: .; size: .; J: TRBJ2-2; V: TRBV27; CDR3: CASSLGRGTGELFF; DNA: TGTGCCAGCTCCCTCGGGAGAGGGACCGGGGAGCTGTTTTTT
D: TRBD2; size: .; J: TRBJ2-1; V: TRBV4-2; CDR3: CASSQASSGMLHNEQFF; DNA: TGTGCCAGCAGCCAAGCATCTAGCGGGATGCTGCACAATGAGCAGTTCTTC
D: TRBD1; size: .; J: TRBJ2-1; V: TRBV11-3; CDR3: CASGDRGSSEQFF; DNA: TGTGCCAGCGGGGACAGGGGCTCGAGTGAGCAGTTCTTC
D: TRBD1; size: .; J: TRBJ1-2; V: TRBV19; CDR3: CASSGPGQVNYGYTF; DNA: TGTGCCAGTAGTGGCCCGGGACAGGTTAACTATGGCTACACCTTC
D: TRBD2; size: .; J: TRBJ2-7; V: TRBV2; CDR3: CASSPDLAGTYEQYF; DNA: TGTGCCAGCAGTCCCGACCTAGCGGGTACCTACGAGCAGTACTTC
D: TRBD1; size: .; J: TRBJ1-2; V: TRBV11-2; CDR3: CASSPIRTGDYTF; DNA: TGTGCCAGCAGTCCCATCCGGACAGGCGACTACACCTTC
D: .; size: .; J: TRBJ1-5; V: TRBV27; CDR3: CASSSHRVGLDQPQHF; DNA: TGTGCCAGCAGTAGTCACCGGGTCGGACTAGATCAGCCCCAGCATTTT